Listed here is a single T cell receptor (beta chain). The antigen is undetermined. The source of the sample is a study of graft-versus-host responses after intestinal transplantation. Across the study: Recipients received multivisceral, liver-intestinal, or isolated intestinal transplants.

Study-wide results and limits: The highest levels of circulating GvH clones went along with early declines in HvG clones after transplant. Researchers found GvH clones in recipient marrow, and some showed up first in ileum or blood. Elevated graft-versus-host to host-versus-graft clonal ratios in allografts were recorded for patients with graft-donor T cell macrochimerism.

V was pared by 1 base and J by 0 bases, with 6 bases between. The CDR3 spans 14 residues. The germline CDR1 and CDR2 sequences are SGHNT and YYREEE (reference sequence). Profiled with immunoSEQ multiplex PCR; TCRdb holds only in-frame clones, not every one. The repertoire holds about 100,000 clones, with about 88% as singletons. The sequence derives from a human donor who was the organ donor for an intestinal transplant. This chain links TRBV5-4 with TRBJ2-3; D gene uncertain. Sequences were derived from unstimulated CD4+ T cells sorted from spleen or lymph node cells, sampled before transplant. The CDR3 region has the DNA TGTGCCAGCAGCTTGTTGGAGAGCACAGATACGCAGTATTTT. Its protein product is CASSLLESTDTQYF. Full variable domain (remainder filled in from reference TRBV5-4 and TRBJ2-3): ETGVTQSPTHLIKTRGQQVTLRCSSQSGHNTVSWYQQALGQGPQFIFQYYREEENGRGNFPPRFSGLQFPNYSSELNVNALELDDSALYLCASSLLESTDTQYFGPGTRLTVL.